The sequence of this TCR beta chain was determined in a study of T cells in Graves' hyperthyroidism and ophthalmopathy. What was amplified from RNA transcripts were TCR beta CDR3 regions. HTBI primers drove first-round RT-PCR of the TCR CDR3. TCRdb ran MiXCR on the multiplex PCR reads and lists one entry per CDR3 protein. The sample carries 450,000 to 700,000 distinct CDR3 sequences, about half recorded once. Trimming took 3 bases from V and 5 from J; bases not matched to a gene: 4. Germline V gives CDR1 SGHDT, CDR2 YYEEEE. The CDR3 contains 14 residues. The V call is TRBV5-6, the J call TRBJ1-5; 8 nucleotides agree with TRBD1. This receptor was obtained from an adult woman with Graves' disease, either hyperthyroidism or ophthalmopathy (not recorded which). Sequencing was performed on peripheral blood or thyroid tissue (not recorded which). DNA of the CDR3: TGTGCCAGCAGCTCAACGGGACAGGATCAGCCCCAGCATTTT. Translating it yields CASSSTGQDQPQHF.